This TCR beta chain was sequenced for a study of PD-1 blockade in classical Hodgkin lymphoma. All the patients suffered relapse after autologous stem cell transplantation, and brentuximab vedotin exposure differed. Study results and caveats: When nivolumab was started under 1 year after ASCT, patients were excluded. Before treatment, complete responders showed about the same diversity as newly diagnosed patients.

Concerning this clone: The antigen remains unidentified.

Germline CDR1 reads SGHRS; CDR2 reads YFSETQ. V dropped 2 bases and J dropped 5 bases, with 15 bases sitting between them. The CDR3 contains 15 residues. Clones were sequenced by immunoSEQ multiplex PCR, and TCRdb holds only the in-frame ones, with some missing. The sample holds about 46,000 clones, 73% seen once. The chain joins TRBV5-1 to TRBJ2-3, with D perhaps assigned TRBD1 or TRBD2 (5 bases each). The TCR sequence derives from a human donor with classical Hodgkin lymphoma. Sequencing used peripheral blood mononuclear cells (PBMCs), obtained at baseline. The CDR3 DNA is TGCGCCAGCAGCTTCACAGGTACCGAGGGAGATACGCAGTATTTT. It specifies CASSFTGTEGDTQYF. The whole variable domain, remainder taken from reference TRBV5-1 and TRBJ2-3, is KAGVTQTPRYLIKTRGQQVTLSCSPISGHRSVSWYQQTPGQGLQFLFEYFSETQRNKGNFPGRFSGRQFSNSRSEMNVSTLELGDSALYLCASSFTGTEGDTQYFGPGTRLTVL.